The 14 T cell receptor beta chains presented below share a single source sample, sequenced in a study of technical replicates of blood from a handful of donors (TCRdb year 2017). Library construction relied on the immunoSEQ multiplex PCR assay. Sourced from immuneACCESS, this table was stored by TCRdb with only in-frame sequences that have V and J called. A share of the clones is absent; for the studies checked, an unresolved V gene accounts for under half, and the remainder has no known explanation. Recorded for this sample are tens of thousands of clones; approximately 90% of them occurred a single time. Less than 0.5% of the sample comes from the top ten. Sequencing input: T cells isolated from PBMCs. The origin of the receptors is a human donor in good health.

The CDR3 here is CASSVEGQGYGYTF. DNA for the CDR3: TGTGCCAGCAGTGTGGAGGGGCAGGGTTATGGCTACACCTTC. This sequence joins TRBV6-4 and TRBJ1-2; a weak D match, TRBD1 (5 bases). Trimming took 4 bases from V and 5 from J, leaving 14 bases between them. Germline CDR1 MRHNA, CDR2 SNTAGT. This CDR3 is built from 14 residues.

The genes are TRBV10-3 and TRBJ2-1, with TRBD2 identical over 10 bases. CDR1 and CDR2 from the germline V gene are ENHRY and SYGVKD. This CDR3 comprises 15 residues. The ends lost 4 bases at V and 3 bases at J; junction bases unmatched: 3. The CDR3 nucleotides read TGTGCCATCAGTGGAGGACTAGCGGACTACAATGAGCAGTTCTTC. Its translation: CAISGGLADYNEQFF.

J is TRBJ2-1 and V is TRBV7-6; 9 bases align to TRBD2. Losses at the gene ends were 3 bases for V and 7 bases for J; bases not matched to a gene: 4. CDR1 is SGHVS and CDR2 is FNYEAQ in the germline V gene. The CDR3 runs 14 residues. The chain's CDR3 is CASSFTAGGNEQFF. CDR3 nucleotides: TGTGCCAGCAGCTTCACGGCGGGAGGGAATGAGCAGTTCTTC.

In this sample, this clone turned up once. V gene TRBV11-2 combines with J gene TRBJ1-4; D remains ambiguous. CDR1 is SGHAT and CDR2 is FQNNGV in the germline V gene. V was trimmed by 4 bases and J by 5 bases, leaving 14 bases between them. The CDR3 loop spans 15 amino acids. The CDR3 sequence is CASSYSGQKNEKLFF. CDR3 DNA sequence: TGTGCCAGCAGCTATAGTGGGCAGAAGAATGAAAAACTGTTTTTT.

This chain links TRBV7-9 with TRBJ2-1; possible D gene TRBD2, 6 bases. The germline V gene has CDR1 SEHNR and CDR2 FQNEAQ (reference sequence). Trimming left V 5 bases short and J 6 bases short, with 14 bases between. CDR3 length: 14 residues. The CDR3, as DNA: TGTGCCAGCAGCGACCGGGACTGGCTCAATGAGCAGTTCTTC. This encodes CASSDRDWLNEQFF.

The chain carries TRBV9 and TRBJ2-7, with D possibly matching TRBD2 (6 bases). CDR1 and CDR2 (germline): SGDLS, YYNGEE. Trimming cost V 4 bases and J 2 bases, with 16 bases left between them. The CDR3 has 15 residues. The DNA of the CDR3 is TGTGCCAGCAGCTCGCGTAGCGGTGTGACCTACGAGCAGTACTTC. The encoded protein is CASSSRSGVTYEQYF.

In regard to this clone: The DNA is omitted, as the CDR3 cannot be located on it reliably, and the CDR3 follows TCRdb's listing. The chain joins TRBV12-5 to TRBJ2-2; TRBD2, the D gene given by the table, was not confirmed from the DNA. The CDR3 comprises 16 residues, both ends counted. The germline V gene encodes CDR1 LGHNT and CDR2 FRNRAP. CDR3 in amino acids: CASGLGTGTNTGELFF.

CDR3 loop: CAWSDRLVQETQYF. CDR3 bases: TGTGCCTGGAGTGATCGACTGGTTCAAGAGACCCAGTACTTC. This chain links TRBV30 with TRBJ2-5; D gene ambiguous. Germline V gene data show CDR1 as GTSNPN and CDR2 as SVGIG (reference sequence). The germline V and J ends were trimmed by 1 base and 2 bases, with 11 bases remaining between them. The CDR3 length is 14 residues.

The chain recombines TRBV4-1 with TRBJ2-1; the D gene is possibly TRBD1 (5 bases). CDR3 length: 16 residues. The V end lost 0 bases, the J end lost 3 bases, and 12 bases lay between the germline ends. Germline V gives CDR1 MGHRA, CDR2 YSYEKL. For the CDR3, the DNA is TGCGCCAGCAGCCAAGATCATGAGGACAACTACAATGAGCAGTTCTTC. Its translation: CASSQDHEDNYNEQFF.

V and J are TRBV9 and TRBJ2-2; 11 bases are a match to TRBD2. The CDR3 extends over 17 amino acids. The ends lost 0 bases at V and 3 bases at J; junction bases unmatched: 4. The V gene's germline CDR1 is SGDLS and CDR2 YYNGEE. CDR3 DNA: TGTGCCAGCAGCGTAGGTCTAGCGGGAGGTTACACCGGGGAGCTGTTTTTT. This sequence encodes CASSVGLAGGYTGELFF.

The chain is built from TRBV27 and TRBJ2-4; D remains ambiguous. The CDR3 contains 14 residues. Trimming left V 4 bases short and J 0 bases short, with 7 bases between. In germline, CDR1 is MNHEY, CDR2 SMNVEV (reference sequence). The CDR3 DNA reads as TGTGCCAGCAGTTCAGATACAGCCAAAAACATTCAGTACTTC. It yields the protein CASSSDTAKNIQYF.

The chain uses TRBV6-5 and TRBJ2-2; D might be TRBD2 (5 bases). V lost 6 bases to trimming and J lost 4 bases, with 12 bases between them. Germline V CDR1 and CDR2: MNHEY, SVGAGI. The CDR3 is 14 amino acids. CDR3 sequence reads: CASRNQEGTGELFF. CDR3 in DNA: TGTGCCAGCAGAAACCAAGAGGGCACCGGGGAGCTGTTTTTT.

The chain carries TRBV18 and TRBJ2-5; D might be TRBD2 (5 bases). The V and J ends lost 2 bases and 5 bases respectively, with 15 bases between them. Germline V gene lookup returns CDR1 KGHSH and CDR2 LQKENI. This CDR3 has 15 amino acids. The CDR3 DNA reads TGTGCCAGCTCACCAACGCTAGTCGGGATGGAGACCCAGTACTTC. It specifies CASSPTLVGMETQYF.

The chain recombines TRBV4-1 with TRBJ2-3; no firm D call. The V gene lost 4 bases and the J gene lost 4 bases, with 15 bases spanning the gap. CDR3 length: 15 residues. Germline V gives CDR1 MGHRA, CDR2 YSYEKL. The CDR3 DNA reads as TGCGCCAGCAGCCTAAAAACCATAGTTGCAGATACGCAGTATTTT. Amino acids: CASSLKTIVADTQYF.